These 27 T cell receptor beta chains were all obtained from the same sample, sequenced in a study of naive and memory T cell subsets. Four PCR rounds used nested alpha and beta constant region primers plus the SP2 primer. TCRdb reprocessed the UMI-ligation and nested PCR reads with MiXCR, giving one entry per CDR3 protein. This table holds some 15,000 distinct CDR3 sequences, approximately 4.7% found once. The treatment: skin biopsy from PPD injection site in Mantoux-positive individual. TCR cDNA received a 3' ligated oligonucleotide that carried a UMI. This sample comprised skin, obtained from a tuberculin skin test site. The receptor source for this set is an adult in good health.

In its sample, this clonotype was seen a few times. CDR3 DNA sequence: TGTGCCACCGAAGAAGGGACAGCCATGAACACTGAAGCTTTCTTT. Translated: CATEEGTAMNTEAFF. The chain uses TRBV6-2 or TRBV6-3 and TRBJ1-1, with 7 bases fitting TRBD1. Trimming cost V 10 bases and J 0 bases; bases outside gene matches: 11. Germline CDR1 reads MNHEY; CDR2 reads SVGEGT. This CDR3 contains 15 residues.

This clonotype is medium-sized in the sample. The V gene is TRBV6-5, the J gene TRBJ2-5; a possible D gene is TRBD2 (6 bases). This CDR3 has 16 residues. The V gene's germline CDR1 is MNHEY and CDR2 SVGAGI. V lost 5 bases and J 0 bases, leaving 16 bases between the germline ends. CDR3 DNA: TGTGCCAGCAGTGCCGGGGGTGTCTGGTACCAAGAGACCCAGTACTTC. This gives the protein CASSAGGVWYQETQYF.

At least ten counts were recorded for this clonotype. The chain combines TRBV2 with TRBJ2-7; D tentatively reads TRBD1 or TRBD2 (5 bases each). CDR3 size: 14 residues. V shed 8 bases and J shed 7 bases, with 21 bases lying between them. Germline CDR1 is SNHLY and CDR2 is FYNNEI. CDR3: CASRFRDPAGEQYF. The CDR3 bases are TGTGCCAGCCGATTCCGGGACCCCGCCGGGGAGCAGTACTTC.

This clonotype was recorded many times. Here the CDR3 DNA reads TGTGCCAGCAGCTTACGGAAAGGGGGCCCCTACGAGCAGTACTTC. It encodes CASSLRKGGPYEQYF. The chain links TRBV7-3 to TRBJ2-7; TRBD1 agrees at 7 bases. V shed 2 bases and J 2 bases; nucleotides not matched to a gene: 6. This CDR3 has 15 amino acids. Germline CDR1 reads SGHTA; CDR2 reads FQGTGA.

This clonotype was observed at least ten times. The CDR3 reads CASEQGGETEAFF. The CDR3 coding sequence is TGTGCCAGCGAACAGGGGGGAGAAACTGAAGCTTTCTTT. The chain recombines TRBV2 with TRBJ1-1; 8 nucleotides match TRBD1. V trimming: 8 bases; J trimming: 5 bases; junction bases outside the gene matches: 7. Looked up from germline, CDR1 is SNHLY and CDR2 is FYNNEI. This CDR3 comprises 13 residues.

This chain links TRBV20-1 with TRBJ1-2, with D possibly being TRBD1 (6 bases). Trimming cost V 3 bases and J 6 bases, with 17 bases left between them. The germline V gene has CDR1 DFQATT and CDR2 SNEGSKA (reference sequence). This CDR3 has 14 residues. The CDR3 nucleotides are TGCAGTGCTAGCGTTCGGGGGGGGCGCGATGGCTACACCTTC. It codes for CSASVRGGRDGYTF.

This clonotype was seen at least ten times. As DNA, the CDR3 is TGCAGTGCTCTCCGGGCAACTAATGAAAAACTGTTTTTT. This codes for CSALRATNEKLFF. This chain connects TRBV20-1 to TRBJ1-4; D unclear. V was clipped by 5 bases and J by 0 bases, with 7 bases between them. This CDR3 contains 13 residues. Per the germline V gene, CDR1 is DFQATT and CDR2 is SNEGSKA (reference sequence).

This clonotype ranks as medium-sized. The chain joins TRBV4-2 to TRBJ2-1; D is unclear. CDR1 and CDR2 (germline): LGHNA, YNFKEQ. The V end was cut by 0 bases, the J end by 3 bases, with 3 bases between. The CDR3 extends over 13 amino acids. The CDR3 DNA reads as TGTGCCAGCAGCCAAGAGAACTACAATGAGCAGTTCTTC. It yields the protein CASSQENYNEQFF.

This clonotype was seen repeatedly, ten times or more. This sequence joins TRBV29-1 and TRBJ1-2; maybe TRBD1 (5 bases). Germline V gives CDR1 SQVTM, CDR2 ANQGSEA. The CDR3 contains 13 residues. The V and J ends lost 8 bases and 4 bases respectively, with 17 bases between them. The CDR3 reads CSLHRGPFYGYTF. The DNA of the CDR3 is TGCAGCCTCCACCGGGGCCCCTTCTATGGCTACACCTTC.

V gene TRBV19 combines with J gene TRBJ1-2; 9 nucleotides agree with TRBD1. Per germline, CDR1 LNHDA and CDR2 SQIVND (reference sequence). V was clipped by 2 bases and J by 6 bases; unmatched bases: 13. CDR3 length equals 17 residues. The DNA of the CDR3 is TGTGCCAGTAGTATACGTTTCACCCCGACAGGGGGTGATGGCTACACCTTC. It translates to CASSIRFTPTGGDGYTF. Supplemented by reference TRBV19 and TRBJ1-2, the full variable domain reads DGGITQSPKYLFRKEGQNVTLSCEQNLNHDAMYWYRQDPGQGLRLIYYSQIVNDFQKGDIAEGYSVSREKKESFPLTVTSAQKNPTAFYLCASSIRFTPTGGDGYTFGSGTRLTVV.

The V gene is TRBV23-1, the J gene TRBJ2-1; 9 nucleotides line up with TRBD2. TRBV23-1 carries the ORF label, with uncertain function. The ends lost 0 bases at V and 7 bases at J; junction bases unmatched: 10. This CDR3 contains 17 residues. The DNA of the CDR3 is TGCGCCAGCAGTCAATCGAGGCGGCTAGCGGGGATGAATGAGCAGTTCTTC. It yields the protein CASSQSRRLAGMNEQFF.

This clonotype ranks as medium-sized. The CDR3 loop is CAWSPPTRSGANVLTF. The CDR3 DNA reads TGTGCCTGGAGTCCTCCGACCCGCTCTGGGGCCAACGTCCTGACTTTC. The chain is built from TRBV30 and TRBJ2-6; no firm D call. Germline V gives CDR1 GTSNPN, CDR2 SVGIG (reference sequence). V shed 2 bases and J shed 0 bases, with 11 bases lying between them. This CDR3 has 16 residues.

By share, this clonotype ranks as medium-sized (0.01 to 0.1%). The chain's CDR3 is CASSTYNEQFF. The CDR3 DNA is TGTGCCAGCAGTACCTACAATGAGCAGTTCTTC. The chain links TRBV28 to TRBJ2-1; no firm D call. V was clipped by 5 bases and J by 2 bases, with 1 base between them. Germline-derived CDR1 and CDR2 are MDHEN and SYDVKM. There are 11 residues in the CDR3.

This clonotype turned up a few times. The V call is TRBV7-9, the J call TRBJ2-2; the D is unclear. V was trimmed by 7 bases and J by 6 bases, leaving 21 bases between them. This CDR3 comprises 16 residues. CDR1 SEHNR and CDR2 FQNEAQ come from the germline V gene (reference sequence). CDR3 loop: CASTTTQKGGPGELFF. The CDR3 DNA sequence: TGTGCCAGCACCACCACCCAAAAGGGCGGTCCCGGGGAGCTGTTTTTT.

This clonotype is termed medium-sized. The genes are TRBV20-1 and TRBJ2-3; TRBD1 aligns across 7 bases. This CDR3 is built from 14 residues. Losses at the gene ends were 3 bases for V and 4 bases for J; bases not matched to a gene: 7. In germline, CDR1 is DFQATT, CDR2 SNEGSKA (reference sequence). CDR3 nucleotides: TGCAGTGCTAGCGGACAGGCAAGTGCAGATACGCAGTATTTT. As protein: CSASGQASADTQYF.

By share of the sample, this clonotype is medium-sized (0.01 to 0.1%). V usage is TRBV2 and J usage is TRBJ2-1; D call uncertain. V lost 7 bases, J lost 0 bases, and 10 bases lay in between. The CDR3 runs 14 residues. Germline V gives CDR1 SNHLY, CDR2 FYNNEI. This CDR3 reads CASIAPSSYNEQFF. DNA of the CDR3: TGTGCCAGCATCGCACCGAGCTCCTACAATGAGCAGTTCTTC.

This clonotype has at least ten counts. The DNA for the CDR3 is TGTGCCAGCAGCTGGAGTCCTGGAAACACCATATATTTT. Translated: CASSWSPGNTIYF. V usage is TRBV7-2 and J usage is TRBJ1-3; no firm D call. Trimming removed 4 bases from V and 2 bases from J, with 6 bases in between. The CDR3 contains 13 residues. Germline V lookup: CDR1 SGHTA, CDR2 FQGNSA.

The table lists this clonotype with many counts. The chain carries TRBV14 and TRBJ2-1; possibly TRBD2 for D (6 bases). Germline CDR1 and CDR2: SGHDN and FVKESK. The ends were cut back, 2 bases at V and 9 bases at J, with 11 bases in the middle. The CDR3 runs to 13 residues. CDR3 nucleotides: TGTGCCAGCAGCCAATTCGGGGGAGGTGAGCAGTTCTTC. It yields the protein CASSQFGGGEQFF.

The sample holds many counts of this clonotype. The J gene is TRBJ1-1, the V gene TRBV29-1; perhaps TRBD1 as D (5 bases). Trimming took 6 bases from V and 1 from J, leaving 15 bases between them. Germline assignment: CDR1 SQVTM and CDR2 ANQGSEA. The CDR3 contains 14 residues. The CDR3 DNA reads TGCAGCGTAAACCGCATAGACAGGAACACTGAAGCTTTCTTT. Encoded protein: CSVNRIDRNTEAFF.

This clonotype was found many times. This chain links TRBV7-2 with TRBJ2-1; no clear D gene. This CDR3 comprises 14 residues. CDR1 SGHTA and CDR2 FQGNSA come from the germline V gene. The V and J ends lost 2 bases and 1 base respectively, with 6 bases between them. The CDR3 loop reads CASSLMGSYNEQFF. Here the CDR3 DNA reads TGTGCCAGCAGCTTAATGGGGTCCTACAATGAGCAGTTCTTC.

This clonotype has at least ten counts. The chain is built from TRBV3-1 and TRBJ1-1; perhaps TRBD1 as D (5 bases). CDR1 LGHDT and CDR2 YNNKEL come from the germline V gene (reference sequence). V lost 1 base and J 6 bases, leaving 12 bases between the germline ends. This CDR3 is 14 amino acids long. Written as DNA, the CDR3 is TGTGCCAGCAGCCAAGTGTCCGGGGGGGCTGAAGCTTTCTTT. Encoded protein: CASSQVSGGAEAFF.

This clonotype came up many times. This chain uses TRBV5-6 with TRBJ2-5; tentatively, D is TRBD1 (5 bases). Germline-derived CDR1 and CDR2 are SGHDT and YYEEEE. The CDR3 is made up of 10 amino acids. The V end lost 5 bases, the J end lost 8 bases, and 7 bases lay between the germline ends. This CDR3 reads CASSGATQYF. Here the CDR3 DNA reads TGTGCCAGCAGTGGGGCTACCCAGTACTTC.

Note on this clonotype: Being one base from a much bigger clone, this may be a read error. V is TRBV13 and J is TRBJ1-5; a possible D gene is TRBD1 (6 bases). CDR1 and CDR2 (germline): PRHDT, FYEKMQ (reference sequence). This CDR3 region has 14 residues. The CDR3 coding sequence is TGTGCCAGCAGCTCCGGGGGCAGGGATCAGCCCCAGAATTTT. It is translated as CASSSGGRDQPQNF.

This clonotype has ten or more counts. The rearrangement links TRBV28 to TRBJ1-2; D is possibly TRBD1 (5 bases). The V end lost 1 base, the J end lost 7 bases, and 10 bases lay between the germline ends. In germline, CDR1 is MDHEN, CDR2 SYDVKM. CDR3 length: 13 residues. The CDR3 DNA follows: TGTGCCAGCAGTTTATCGGAGGGACGTGGCTACACCTTC. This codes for CASSLSEGRGYTF.

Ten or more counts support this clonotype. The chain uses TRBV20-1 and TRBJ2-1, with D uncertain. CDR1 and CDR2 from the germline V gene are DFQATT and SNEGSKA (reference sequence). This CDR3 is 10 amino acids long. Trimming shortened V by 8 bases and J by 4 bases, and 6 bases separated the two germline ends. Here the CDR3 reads CSILYNEQFF. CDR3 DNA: TGCAGTATCCTGTACAATGAGCAGTTCTTC.

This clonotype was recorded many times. The CDR3 region has the DNA TGTGCCAGCAGCTTAGTTGCGGATACGCAGTATTTT. Translated: CASSLVADTQYF. The V call is TRBV7-6, the J call TRBJ2-3; D gene uncertain. The CDR3 has 12 amino acids. V lost 1 base, J lost 6 bases, and 5 bases lay in between. Germline CDR1 reads SGHVS; CDR2 reads FNYEAQ.

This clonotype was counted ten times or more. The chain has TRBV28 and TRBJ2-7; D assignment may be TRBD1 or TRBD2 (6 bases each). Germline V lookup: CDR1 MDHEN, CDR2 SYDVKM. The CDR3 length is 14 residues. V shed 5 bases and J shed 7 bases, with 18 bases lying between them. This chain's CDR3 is CASSGATGGEEQYF. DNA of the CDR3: TGTGCCAGCAGTGGCGCAACCGGGGGCGAGGAGCAGTACTTC.